These 9 T cell receptor beta chains came from one sample sequenced in a study of T-cell memory formation after mild COVID-19. TCRdb reprocessed the 5' RACE reads with MiXCR, giving one entry per CDR3 protein. The data contain a few hundred thousand distinct CDR3 sequences, around 28% of them singletons. Sequences were obtained from PBMCs or a T cell subset sorted from them (not recorded which). All receptors come from an adult woman who had mild COVID-19 (a few samples of this study predate the infection). Cell type and time point are not known.

The chain combines TRBV20-1 with TRBJ2-3, with unresolved D. The CDR3 consists of 16 residues. Germline CDR1 reads DFQATT; CDR2 reads SNEGSKA (reference sequence). Trimming removed 1 base at V and 0 bases at J, with 14 bases between. CDR3 sequence (DNA): TGCAGTGCTAGAGGACCAGGCTTGTCTAGCACAGATACGCAGTATTTT. It yields the protein CSARGPGLSSTDTQYF.

The rearrangement uses TRBV5-1 and TRBJ2-5; possibly TRBD2 for D (6 bases). V was clipped by 7 bases and J by 2 bases, with 15 bases between them. The CDR3 totals 14 residues. Germline assignment: CDR1 SGHRS and CDR2 YFSETQ. The CDR3 DNA sequence: TGCGCCAGCCGAATCTCTAGCGAACAAGAGACCCAGTACTTC. Encoded protein: CASRISSEQETQYF.

The chain employs TRBV12-3 or TRBV12-4 and TRBJ2-5, with 10 bases identical to TRBD1. The CDR3 covers 15 residues. With V trimmed by 6 bases and J by 6 bases, 10 bases remained unmatched. CDR3 amino acids: CASSARGTGEKTQYF. CDR3 DNA sequence: TGTGCCAGCAGCGCCCGCGGGACAGGGGAGAAGACCCAGTACTTC.

The CDR3 is CASSYSNLGAGNEKLFF. In DNA, the CDR3 is TGTGCCAGCAGTTACTCGAACCTCGGTGCGGGTAATGAAAAACTGTTTTTT. This chain connects TRBV6-5 to TRBJ1-4; D is undetermined. There are 17 residues in the CDR3. Trimming left V 0 bases short and J 4 bases short, with 15 bases between. CDR1 MNHEY and CDR2 SVGAGI come from the germline V gene.

In its sample, this clonotype was seen a few times. The gene calls are TRBV7-9 and TRBJ2-1; TRBD1 is a possible D gene (5 bases). The V and J ends lost 5 bases and 5 bases respectively, with 13 bases between them. Germline lookup yields CDR1 SEHNR and CDR2 FQNEAQ (reference sequence). The CDR3 loop spans 14 amino acids. The CDR3 DNA reads as TGTGCCAGCAGCCCCCCTTCAGGGAACAATGAGCAGTTCTTC. It translates to CASSPPSGNNEQFF. The full variable domain, completed using reference TRBV7-9 and TRBJ2-1, is DTGVSQNPRHKITKRGQNVTFRCDPISEHNRLYWYRQTLGQGPEFLTYFQNEAQLEKSRLLSDRFSAERPKGSFSTLEIQRTEQGDSAMYLCASSPPSGNNEQFFGPGTRLTVL.

This rearrangement joins TRBV4-2 to TRBJ1-5; perhaps TRBD1 as D (6 bases). Trimming took 1 base from V and 1 from J, leaving 14 bases between them. Germline assignment: CDR1 LGHNA and CDR2 YNFKEQ. The CDR3 has 17 amino acids. The CDR3 bases are TGTGCCAGCAGCCAAGTTAGGGGGGGAGGGAGCAATCAGCCCCAGCATTTT. It yields the protein CASSQVRGGGSNQPQHF.

This clonotype was recorded a few times. This chain links TRBV4-3 with TRBJ2-1, with TRBD2 matching over 14 bases. There are 20 residues in the CDR3. CDR1 is LGHNA and CDR2 is YSLEER in the germline V gene. The V gene end was trimmed by 0 bases and the J gene end by 4 bases; junction bases not matched to a gene: 11. The CDR3 is CASSQEEGTSGSPGYNEQFF. DNA of the CDR3: TGCGCCAGCAGCCAAGAAGAGGGGACTAGCGGGAGTCCAGGGTACAATGAGCAGTTCTTC.

J is TRBJ2-7 and V is TRBV5-6; weak D call: TRBD1 (5 bases). Trimming took 7 bases from V and 7 from J, leaving 15 bases between them. CDR3 length: 12 residues. Germline CDR1 SGHDT, CDR2 YYEEEE. CDR3 DNA sequence: TGTGCCAGCCGTAAGGACCACAGGGAGCAGTACTTC. Its protein is CASRKDHREQYF.

This clonotype came up a few times. The genes are TRBV5-1 and TRBJ1-2; D not certain. The CDR3 consists of 12 residues. Germline CDR1 is SGHRS and CDR2 is YFSETQ. V lost 7 bases and J 5 bases, leaving 12 bases between the germline ends. The CDR3 DNA sequence: TGCGCCAGCGGGCAGGAGACGTATGGCTACACCTTC. Its protein product is CASGQETYGYTF.